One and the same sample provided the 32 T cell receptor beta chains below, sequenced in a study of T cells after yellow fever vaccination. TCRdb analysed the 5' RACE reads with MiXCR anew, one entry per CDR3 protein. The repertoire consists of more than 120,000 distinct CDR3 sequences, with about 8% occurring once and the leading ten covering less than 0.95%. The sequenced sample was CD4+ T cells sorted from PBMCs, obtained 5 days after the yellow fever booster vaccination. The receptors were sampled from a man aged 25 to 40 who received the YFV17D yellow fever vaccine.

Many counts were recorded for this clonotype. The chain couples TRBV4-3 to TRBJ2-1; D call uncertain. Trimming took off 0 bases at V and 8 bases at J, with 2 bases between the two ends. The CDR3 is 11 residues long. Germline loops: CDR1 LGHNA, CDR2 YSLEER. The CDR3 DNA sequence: TGCGCCAGCAGCCAAGACCATGAGCAGTTCTTC. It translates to CASSQDHEQFF.

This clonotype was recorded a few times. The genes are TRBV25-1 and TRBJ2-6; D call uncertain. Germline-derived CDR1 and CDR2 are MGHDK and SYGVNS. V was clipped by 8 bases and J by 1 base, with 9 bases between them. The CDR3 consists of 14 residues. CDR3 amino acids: CASGDWSGANVLTF. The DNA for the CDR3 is TGTGCCAGCGGGGATTGGTCTGGGGCCAACGTCCTGACTTTC.

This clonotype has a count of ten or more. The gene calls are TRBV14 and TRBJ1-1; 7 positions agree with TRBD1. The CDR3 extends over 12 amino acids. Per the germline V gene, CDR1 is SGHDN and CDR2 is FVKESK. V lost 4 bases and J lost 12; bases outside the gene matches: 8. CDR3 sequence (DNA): TGTGCCAGCAGCCTACAGGGGTTGAAAACTTTCTTT. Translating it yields CASSLQGLKTFF.

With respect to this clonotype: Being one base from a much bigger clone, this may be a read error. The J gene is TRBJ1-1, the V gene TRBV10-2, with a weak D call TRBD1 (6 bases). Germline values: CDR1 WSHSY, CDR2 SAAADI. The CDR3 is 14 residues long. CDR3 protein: CATGRGTMKTEAFF. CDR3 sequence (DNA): TGCGCCACCGGCAGGGGAACCATGAAGACTGAAGCTTTCTTT.

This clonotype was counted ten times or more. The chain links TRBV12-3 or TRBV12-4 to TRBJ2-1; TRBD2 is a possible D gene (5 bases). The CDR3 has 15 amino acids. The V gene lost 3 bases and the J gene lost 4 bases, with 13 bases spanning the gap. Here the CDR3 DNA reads TGTGCCAGCAGTTTTTTGGGGAGTGGGTACAATGAGCAGTTCTTC. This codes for CASSFLGSGYNEQFF.

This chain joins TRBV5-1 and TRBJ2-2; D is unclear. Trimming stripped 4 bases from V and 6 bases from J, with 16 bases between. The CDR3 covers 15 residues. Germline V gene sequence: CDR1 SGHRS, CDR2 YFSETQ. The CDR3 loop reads CASSQDGSFAGELFF. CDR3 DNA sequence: TGCGCCAGCAGCCAGGACGGTAGCTTCGCCGGGGAGCTGTTTTTT.

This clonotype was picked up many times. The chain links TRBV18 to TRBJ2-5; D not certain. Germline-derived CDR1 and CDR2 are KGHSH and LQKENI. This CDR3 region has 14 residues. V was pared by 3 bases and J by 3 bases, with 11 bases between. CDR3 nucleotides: TGTGCCAGCTCACCTGACTCATATGAAGAGACCCAGTACTTC. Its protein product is CASSPDSYEETQYF.

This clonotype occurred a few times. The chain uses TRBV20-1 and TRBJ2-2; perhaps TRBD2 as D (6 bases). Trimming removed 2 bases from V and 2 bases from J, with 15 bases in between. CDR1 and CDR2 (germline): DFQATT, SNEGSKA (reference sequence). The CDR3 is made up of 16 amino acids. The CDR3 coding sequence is TGCAGTGCTAGACAACTCGGGACTCTAAACACCGGGGAGCTGTTTTTT. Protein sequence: CSARQLGTLNTGELFF.

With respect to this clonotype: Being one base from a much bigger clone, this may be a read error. The CDR3 region is CASRFIDTQYF. As DNA, the CDR3 is TGTGCCAGCAGATTTATAGATACGCAGTATTTT. The chain recombines TRBV7-2 with TRBJ2-3; D call uncertain. Germline V gene data show CDR1 as SGHTA and CDR2 as FQGNSA. The CDR3 length is 11 residues. V dropped 6 bases and J dropped 5 bases, with 6 bases sitting between them.

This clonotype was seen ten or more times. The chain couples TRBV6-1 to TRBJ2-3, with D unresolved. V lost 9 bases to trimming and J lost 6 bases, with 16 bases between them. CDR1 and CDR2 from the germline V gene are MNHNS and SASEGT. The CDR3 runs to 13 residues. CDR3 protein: CARDPSDLDTQYF. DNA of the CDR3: TGTGCCAGAGACCCCAGCGATTTGGATACGCAGTATTTT.

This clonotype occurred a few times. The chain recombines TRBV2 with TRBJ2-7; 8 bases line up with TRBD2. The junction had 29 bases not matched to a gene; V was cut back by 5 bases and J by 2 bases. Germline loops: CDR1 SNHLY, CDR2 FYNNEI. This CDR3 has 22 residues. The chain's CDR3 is CASSKSRRAGAGVALGTYEQYF. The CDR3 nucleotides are TGTGCCAGCAGTAAATCCCGGAGGGCCGGAGCGGGAGTCGCCCTAGGCACCTACGAGCAGTACTTC.

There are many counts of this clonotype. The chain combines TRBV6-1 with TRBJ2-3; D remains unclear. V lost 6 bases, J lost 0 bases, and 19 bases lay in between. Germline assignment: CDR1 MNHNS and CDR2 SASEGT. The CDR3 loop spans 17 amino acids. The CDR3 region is CASSTNLEWASTDTQYF. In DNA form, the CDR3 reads TGTGCCAGCAGCACAAACCTCGAGTGGGCGAGCACAGATACGCAGTATTTT.

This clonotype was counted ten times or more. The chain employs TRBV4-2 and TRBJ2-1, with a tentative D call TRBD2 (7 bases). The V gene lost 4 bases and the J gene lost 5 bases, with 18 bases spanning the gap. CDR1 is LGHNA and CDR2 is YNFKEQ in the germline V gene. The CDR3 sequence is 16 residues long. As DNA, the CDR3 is TGTGCCAGCAGCCGCTCACAGGGAGGGGGGGACAATGAGCAGTTCTTC. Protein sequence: CASSRSQGGGDNEQFF.

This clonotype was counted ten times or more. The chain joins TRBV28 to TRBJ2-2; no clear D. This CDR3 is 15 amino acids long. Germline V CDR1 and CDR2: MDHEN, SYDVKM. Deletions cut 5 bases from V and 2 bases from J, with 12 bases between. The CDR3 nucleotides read TGTGCCAGCAGTAGCAACCGGCGAAACACCGGGGAGCTGTTTTTT. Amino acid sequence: CASSSNRRNTGELFF.

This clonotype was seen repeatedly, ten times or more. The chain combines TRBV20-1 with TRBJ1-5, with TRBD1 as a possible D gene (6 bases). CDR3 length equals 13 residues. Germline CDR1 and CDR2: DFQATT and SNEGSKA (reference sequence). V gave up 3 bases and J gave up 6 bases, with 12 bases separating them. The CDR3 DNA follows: TGCAGTGCTAGGGGGGGCCTTCTTCAGCCCCAGCATTTT. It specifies CSARGGLLQPQHF.

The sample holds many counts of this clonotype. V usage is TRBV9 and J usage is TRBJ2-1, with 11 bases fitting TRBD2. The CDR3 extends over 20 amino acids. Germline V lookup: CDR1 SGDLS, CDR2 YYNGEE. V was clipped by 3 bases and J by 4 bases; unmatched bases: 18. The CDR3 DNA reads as TGTGCCAGCAGCGGGGCGGCGACTAGCGGGAAAGTAGGTGGTTACAATGAGCAGTTCTTC. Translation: CASSGAATSGKVGGYNEQFF.

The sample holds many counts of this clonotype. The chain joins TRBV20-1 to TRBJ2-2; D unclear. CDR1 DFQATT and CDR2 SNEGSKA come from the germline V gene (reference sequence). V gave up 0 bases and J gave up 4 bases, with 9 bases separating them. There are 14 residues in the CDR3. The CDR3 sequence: CSAREGTSTGELFF. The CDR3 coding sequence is TGCAGTGCTAGAGAGGGTACGTCCACCGGGGAGCTGTTTTTT.

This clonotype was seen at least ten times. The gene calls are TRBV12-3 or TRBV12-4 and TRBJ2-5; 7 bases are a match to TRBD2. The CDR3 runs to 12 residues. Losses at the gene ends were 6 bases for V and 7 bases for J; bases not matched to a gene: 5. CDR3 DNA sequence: TGTGCCAGCAGCGAAATAGCGGGGACCCAGTACTTC. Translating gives CASSEIAGTQYF.

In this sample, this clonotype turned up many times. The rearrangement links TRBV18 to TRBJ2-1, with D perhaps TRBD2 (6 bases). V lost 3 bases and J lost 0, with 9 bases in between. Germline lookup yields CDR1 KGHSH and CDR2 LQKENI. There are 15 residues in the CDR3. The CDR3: CASSPSGLSYNEQFF. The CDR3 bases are TGTGCCAGCTCACCGTCGGGACTCTCCTACAATGAGCAGTTCTTC.

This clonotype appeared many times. The CDR3 DNA sequence: TGCAGTGCTTTCAGGGGGAGCAATCAGCCCCAGCATTTT. It specifies CSAFRGSNQPQHF. This rearrangement joins TRBV20-1 to TRBJ1-5; the match to TRBD1 covers 7 bases. The CDR3 is 13 amino acids. Germline V lookup: CDR1 DFQATT, CDR2 SNEGSKA (reference sequence). The junction had 2 bases not matched to a gene; V was cut back by 5 bases and J by 1 base.

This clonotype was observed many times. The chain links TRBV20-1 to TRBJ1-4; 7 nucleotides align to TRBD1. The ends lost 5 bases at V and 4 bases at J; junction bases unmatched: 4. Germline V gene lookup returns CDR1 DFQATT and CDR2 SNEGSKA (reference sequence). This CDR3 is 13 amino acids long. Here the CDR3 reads CSASGTVNEKLFF. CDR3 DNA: TGCAGTGCTTCCGGGACAGTTAATGAAAAACTGTTTTTT.

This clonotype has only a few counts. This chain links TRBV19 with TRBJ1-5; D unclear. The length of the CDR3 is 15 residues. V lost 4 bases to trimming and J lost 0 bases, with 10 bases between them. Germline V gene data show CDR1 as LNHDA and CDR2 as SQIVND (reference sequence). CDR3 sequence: CASSTLVASNQPQHF. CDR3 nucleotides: TGTGCCAGTAGTACCTTAGTGGCTAGCAATCAGCCCCAGCATTTT.

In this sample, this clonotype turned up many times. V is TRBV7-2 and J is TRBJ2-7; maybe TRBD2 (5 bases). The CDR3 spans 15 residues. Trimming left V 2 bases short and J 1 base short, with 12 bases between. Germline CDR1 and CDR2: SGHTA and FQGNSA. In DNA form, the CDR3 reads TGTGCCAGCAGCTTACGCCGCAGCGGTTCCTACGAGCAGTACTTC. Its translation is CASSLRRSGSYEQYF.

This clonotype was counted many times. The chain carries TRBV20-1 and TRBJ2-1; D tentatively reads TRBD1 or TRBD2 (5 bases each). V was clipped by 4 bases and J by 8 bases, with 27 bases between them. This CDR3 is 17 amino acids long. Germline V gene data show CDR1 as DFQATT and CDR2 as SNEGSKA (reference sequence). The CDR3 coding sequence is TGCAGTGCTATTTCCCCTTCGGCGGCCCTGAGAGGGGATGAGCAGTTCTTC. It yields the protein CSAISPSAALRGDEQFF.

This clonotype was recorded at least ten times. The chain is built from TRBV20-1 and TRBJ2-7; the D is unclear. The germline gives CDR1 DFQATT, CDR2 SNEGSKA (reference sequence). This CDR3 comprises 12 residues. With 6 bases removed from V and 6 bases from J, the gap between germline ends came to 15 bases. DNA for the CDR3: TGCAGTGCCAGCCCTCTTGGGTCCGAGCAGTACTTC. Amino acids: CSASPLGSEQYF.

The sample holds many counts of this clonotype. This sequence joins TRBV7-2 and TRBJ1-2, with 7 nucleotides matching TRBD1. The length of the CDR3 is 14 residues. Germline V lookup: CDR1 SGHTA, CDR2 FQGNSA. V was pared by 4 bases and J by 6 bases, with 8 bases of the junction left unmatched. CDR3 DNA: TGTGCCAGCAGCTCCGGACAGGTGACTGATGGCTACACCTTC. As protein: CASSSGQVTDGYTF.

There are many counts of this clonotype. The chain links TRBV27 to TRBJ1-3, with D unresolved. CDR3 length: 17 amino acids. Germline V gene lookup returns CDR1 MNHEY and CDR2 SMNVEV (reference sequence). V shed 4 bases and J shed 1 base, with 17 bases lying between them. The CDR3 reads CASSSSPGLLSGNTIYF. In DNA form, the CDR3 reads TGTGCCAGCAGTTCCTCCCCGGGATTACTGTCTGGAAACACCATATATTTT.

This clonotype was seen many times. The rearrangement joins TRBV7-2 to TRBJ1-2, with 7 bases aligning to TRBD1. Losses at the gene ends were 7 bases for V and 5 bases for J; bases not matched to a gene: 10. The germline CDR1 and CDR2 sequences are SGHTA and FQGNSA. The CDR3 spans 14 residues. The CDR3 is CASIPNLTGYGYTF. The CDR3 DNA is TGTGCCAGCATCCCGAACTTGACAGGGTATGGCTACACCTTC.

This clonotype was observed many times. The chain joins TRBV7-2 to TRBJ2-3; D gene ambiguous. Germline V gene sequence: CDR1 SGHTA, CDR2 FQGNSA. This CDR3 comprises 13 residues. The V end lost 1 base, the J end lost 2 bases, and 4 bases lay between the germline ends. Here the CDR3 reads CASSLEPTDTQYF. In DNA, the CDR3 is TGTGCCAGCAGCTTAGAACCCACAGATACGCAGTATTTT.

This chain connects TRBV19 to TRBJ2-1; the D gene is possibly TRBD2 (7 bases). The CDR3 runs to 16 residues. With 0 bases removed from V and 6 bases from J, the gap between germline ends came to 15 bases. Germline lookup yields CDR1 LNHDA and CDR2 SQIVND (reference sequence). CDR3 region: CASSIDYLGGPNEQFF. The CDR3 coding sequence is TGTGCCAGTAGTATAGATTATTTGGGGGGGCCCAATGAGCAGTTCTTC.

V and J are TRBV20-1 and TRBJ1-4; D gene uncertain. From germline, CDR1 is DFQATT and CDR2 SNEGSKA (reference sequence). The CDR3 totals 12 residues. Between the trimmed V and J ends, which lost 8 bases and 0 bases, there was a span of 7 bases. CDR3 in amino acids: CSTPPTNEKLFF. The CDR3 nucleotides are TGCAGTACCCCCCCAACTAATGAAAAACTGTTTTTT.

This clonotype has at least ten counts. The CDR3 coding sequence is TGTGCCAGCAGCTTAGGGCGCCTCGGCGGGAGATCTGATGAGCAGTTCTTC. Residues: CASSLGRLGGRSDEQFF. V gene TRBV7-9 combines with J gene TRBJ2-1; 7 bases align to TRBD2. The V gene's germline CDR1 is SEHNR and CDR2 FQNEAQ (reference sequence). V lost 1 base and J lost 8; bases outside the gene matches: 14. The CDR3 spans 17 residues.